This T cell receptor (beta chain) was recorded in a study of CD8+ T cells in alopecia areata. This clone was counted a few times. The antigen remains undetermined. Findings and caveats of the study: Tofacitinib did not eliminate many expanded lesional clones from scalp or blood. On tofacitinib, scalp clonality and expanded CD8+ clones among top 100 fell significantly.

The germline gives CDR1 SQVTM, CDR2 ANQGSEA. This CDR3 spans 11 amino acids. Once RNA had been extracted, it was reverse transcribed into cDNA to act as the sequencing template. Method: immunoSEQ multiplex PCR; TCRdb's copy keeps in-frame clones and lacks some. The table lists 3,800 or so clones, approximately 70% of them singletons. Treatment described: oral pan-JAK inhibitor, 5-10 mg twice daily. Peripheral blood, together with lesional scalp punch biopsies, was collected from alopecia areata patients. Sequenced material: skin, taken at week 24, from a patient treated with tofacitinib. This chain connects TRBV29-1 to TRBJ2-5; D is uncertain. The closer fit of TRBJ2-7 to the DNA end suggests the J call may be wrong. The TCR comes from a human donor with alopecia areata. CDR3 DNA: TGCAGCGGATCCGACACCTACGAGCAGTACTTC. This translates into CSGSDTYEQYF.